This entry features one T cell receptor (beta chain) sequence. Then a second PCR, running roughly 7 to 11 cycles, was carried out with a sample-barcoded 5' primer and a J-beta primer mix. A template-switch adaptor with 12 random nucleotides tagged each cDNA molecule. TCRdb independently ran MiXCR on the 5' RACE reads; one entry per CDR3 protein. The repertoire consists of about 670,000 distinct CDR3 sequences, with roughly half occurring once and the leading ten covering about 13%. The data derive from a study of blood T cells in healthy people across ages. The CDR3 is made up of 15 amino acids. Trimming shortened V by 8 bases and J by 6 bases, and 17 bases separated the two germline ends. Germline CDR1 reads SGHAT; CDR2 reads FQNNGV.

Sequenced material: blood. V and J are TRBV11-2 and TRBJ1-6, with TRBD1 as a possible D gene (6 bases). The clonotype was recovered from a woman of 80 years or more in good health. In DNA, the CDR3 is TGTGCCAGCCGAACACTCCAGGGGACTAATTCACCCCTCCACTTT. Translating it yields CASRTLQGTNSPLHF.